The rows below give T cell receptor beta chains drawn from one sample of a study of blood T cell repertoires in COVID-19. Profiling relied on immunoSEQ multiplex PCR, and the TCRdb table lists in-frame clones only, not all of them. The table includes 100,000 to 150,000 clones, 75% to 90% detected once. The source material was peripheral blood. These receptors came from an elderly woman with COVID-19, enrolled during active disease. CDR3s include the opening cysteine and the closing phenylalanine or tryptophan. A D gene is named only where the DNA matches it firmly.

>TRBV6-4|NA
CASSREFDGTGELFF
>TRBV20-1|NA
CSAGGQPQHF
>TRBV7-9|NA
CASSPGFPVWEQYF
>TRBV7-3|NA
CASSLGGGADTQYF
>TRBV6-2/TRBV6-3|TRBD1
CASSGPGQGDTEAFF
>TRBV5-6|TRBD1
CASSFTGGTEKLFF
>TRBV7-2|TRBD1
CASSRGQVTEAFF
>TRBV4-1|NA
CASSQDVPHPCGHQKETQYF
>TRBV15|TRBD1
CATSRPYQGAGDTGELFF
>TRBV7-2|NA
CASSSKGVGTGELFF
>TRBV7-2|NA
CASSLDGRVSDEQYF
>TRBV5-8|TRBD1
CASSFRQGQPQHF
>TRBV3-1/TRBV3-2|NA
CASSLGEGRGQPQHF
>TRBV5-4|TRBD2
CASSLRREGYTQYF
>TRBV3-1/TRBV3-2|NA
CASSQKSGQGLLEKLFF
>TRBV5-1|NA
CASSASGSAYEQYF
>TRBV11-3|NA
CASSSGSGDTDTQYF
>TRBV28|NA
CASSLAGYNSPLHF
>TRBV19|TRBD2
CASSKMREGEQYF
>TRBV16|NA
CASAPSGRSYEQYF
>TRBV11-3|TRBD2
CASSLGKGMTSGSETQYF
>TRBV7-8|NA
CASSVRIGREGAFF
>TRBV7-8|NA
CASSLGGRVYEQYF
>TRBV27|TRBD1
CASSAWDRNTGELFF
>TRBV6-1|NA
CASSEVPVDSSNQPQHF
>TRBV7-9|NA
CASRGDSRVTEAFF
>TRBV7-3|TRBD1
CASSSTGGRNTEAFF
>TRBV5-5|NA
CASSLSLTYEQYF
>TRBV11-2|NA
CASSPPTGLVNTEAFF
>TRBV20-1|NA
CSASEGRAGLAGIQYF
>TRBV2|TRBD2
CASKKLTSGRSHEQFF
>TRBV4-1|TRBD1
CASSPGTGNEKLFF
>TRBV18|NA
CASSRRRGGTDTQYF
>TRBV19|TRBD1
CASSMTGSSYEQYF
>TRBV20-1|NA
CSGLVKETQYF
>TRBV5-1|TRBD1
CASSSTGGTDTQYF
>TRBV9|NA
CASSSRINNEQFF
>TRBV7-2|TRBD1
CASSFGQEETQYF
>TRBV18|TRBD1
CASSPGQASNTGELFF
>TRBV19|TRBD1
CASSRDRRTQYF
>TRBV15|NA
CATSPGTPSSYNSPLHF
>TRBV12-3/TRBV12-4|TRBD2
CASSSGLADQYF
>TRBV7-8|NA
CASSLSTGNYGYTF
>TRBV5-5|NA
CASSLDPNNEKLFF
>TRBV7-2|TRBD1
CASSLEAGGFNTEAFF
>TRBV2|TRBD1
CASSVLGQGADEQYF
>TRBV7-9|NA
CASSLWGRKSNYGYTF
>TRBV5-4|NA
CASSQAGGTVGEQYF
>TRBV27|NA
CASSLAGMNTEAFF
>TRBV18|NA
CASSGGTAGETQYF
>TRBV28|NA
CASSLVSTQGVRAFF
>TRBV14|NA
CASSQGYAGEQYF
>TRBV5-4|NA
CASSAESSKDTQYF
>TRBV18|NA
CASSPQESNQPQHF
>TRBV19|TRBD1
CASSTVTGVTEAFF
>TRBV5-4|NA
CASSAGSSPTNEKLFF
>TRBV7-2|TRBD1
CASSTTSTGGWAEAFF
>TRBV5-1|NA
CASSLRGRDEQFF
>TRBV14|TRBD1
CASSRFTGGDTQYF
>TRBV4-1|NA
CASSQDRQGHEKLFF